The 27 T cell receptor beta chains given below trace back to one sample, sequenced in a study of blood T cell repertoires in COVID-19. Here immunoSEQ multiplex PCR was the method, and the copy in TCRdb shows in-frame clones only, minus some. The sample records about 230,000 clones, approximately 84% being singletons. The source material was PBMCs or T cells enriched from blood (not recorded which). The receptors come from a man aged 55 to 69 who had recovered from COVID-19.

V gene TRBV5-1 combines with J gene TRBJ2-7, with 8 bases fitting TRBD2. This CDR3 comprises 16 residues. Germline values: CDR1 SGHRS, CDR2 YFSETQ. Unmatched junction bases numbered 14, after V lost 7 bases and J lost 2 bases. The CDR3 spells CASRWAGSSGAYEQYF. The DNA of the CDR3 is TGCGCCAGCCGCTGGGCGGGGAGTAGCGGGGCCTACGAGCAGTACTTC. The complete variable domain, with remaining parts taken from reference TRBV5-1 and TRBJ2-7, reads KAGVTQTPRYLIKTRGQQVTLSCSPISGHRSVSWYQQTPGQGLQFLFEYFSETQRNKGNFPGRFSGRQFSNSRSEMNVSTLELGDSALYLCASRWAGSSGAYEQYFGPGTRLTVT.

The CDR3 here is CASSQEALNTGELFF. The DNA for the CDR3 is TGTGCCAGCAGCCAAGAGGCCTTAAACACCGGGGAGCTGTTTTTT. The J gene is TRBJ2-2, the V gene TRBV3-1 (or the pseudogene TRBV3-2); D not resolved. This CDR3 has 15 amino acids. CDR1 LGHDT and CDR2 YNNKEL come from the germline V gene (reference sequence). V lost 0 bases, J lost 2 bases, and 7 bases lay in between.

The chain is built from TRBV7-8 and TRBJ2-3, with 13 bases fitting TRBD2. Trimming cost V 5 bases and J 1 base; bases outside gene matches: 12. This CDR3 comprises 19 residues. Germline-derived CDR1 and CDR2 are SGHVS and FQNEAQ. The chain's CDR3 is CASSPHVTSGGYRTDTQYF. In DNA, the CDR3 is TGTGCCAGCAGCCCACACGTGACTAGCGGGGGGTACCGCACAGATACGCAGTATTTT. The entire variable domain, with the rest obtained from reference TRBV7-8 and TRBJ2-3, is as follows: GAGVSQSPRYKVAKRGQDVALRCDPISGHVSLFWYQQALGQGPEFLTYFQNEAQLDKSGLPSDRFFAERPEGSVSTLKIQRTQQEDSAVYLCASSPHVTSGGYRTDTQYFGPGTRLTVL.

J is TRBJ1-4 and V is TRBV4-3; no clear D. This CDR3 has 15 amino acids. The germline CDR1 and CDR2 sequences are LGHNA and YSLEER. V shed 5 bases and J shed 6 bases, with 16 bases lying between them. CDR3 DNA sequence: TGCGCCAGCAGCACACGGCAGAGGGAGTATGAAAAACTGTTTTTT. Protein sequence: CASSTRQREYEKLFF.

The rearrangement uses TRBV11-2 and TRBJ2-2, with 10 bases lining up with TRBD2. Germline CDR1 and CDR2: SGHAT and FQNNGV. The CDR3 runs to 15 residues. The junction had 9 bases not matched to a gene; V was cut back by 5 bases and J by 9 bases. DNA for the CDR3: TGTGCCAGCAGCCCTCGGACTAGCGGCCCACGGGAGCTGTTTTTT. Residues: CASSPRTSGPRELFF.

CDR3 sequence reads: CASSVIELAKSTDTQYF. The CDR3 coding sequence is TGTGCCAGCAGCGTAATTGAGCTAGCGAAGAGCACAGATACGCAGTATTTT. The chain has TRBV9 and TRBJ2-3; TRBD2 is a possible D gene (6 bases). Deletions cut 1 base from V and 0 bases from J, with 15 bases between. The CDR3 totals 17 residues. Germline V lookup: CDR1 SGDLS, CDR2 YYNGEE.

The CDR3 sequence is CASSLGPSGGANQETQYF. The CDR3 coding sequence is TGCGCCAGCAGCCTGGGCCCTAGCGGGGGGGCCAACCAAGAGACCCAGTACTTC. V is TRBV5-1 and J is TRBJ2-5; 12 nucleotides align to TRBD2. Trimming cost V 4 bases and J 0 bases; bases outside gene matches: 10. CDR1 and CDR2 (germline): SGHRS, YFSETQ. CDR3 size: 18 residues.

This chain uses TRBV12-3 or TRBV12-4 with TRBJ2-1, with 9 bases lining up with TRBD1. The V and J ends lost 6 bases and 7 bases, in that order; junction bases with no gene match: 4. The CDR3 totals 13 residues. CDR3 nucleotides: TGTGCCAGCAGGCCGACAGGGGGAAATGAGCAGTTCTTC. This codes for CASRPTGGNEQFF.

The chain recombines TRBV7-8 with TRBJ2-1; weak D call: TRBD2 (6 bases). The CDR3 length is 19 residues. V shed 7 bases and J shed 9 bases, with 34 bases lying between them. Germline loops: CDR1 SGHVS, CDR2 FQNEAQ. The DNA for the CDR3 is TGTGCCAGCACCGTAGTTAGGGCGATGGAGGGCCAACCCCGGGCTGAGCAGTTCTTC. Protein product: CASTVVRAMEGQPRAEQFF.

This chain joins TRBV19 and TRBJ2-1; weak D call: TRBD1 (5 bases). The CDR3 loop spans 14 amino acids. Trimming took 5 bases from V and 4 from J, leaving 12 bases between them. Germline V gene lookup returns CDR1 LNHDA and CDR2 SQIVND (reference sequence). The CDR3 nucleotides are TGTGCCAGTAGTGGGGCAGGCGATTACAATGAGCAGTTCTTC. It is translated as CASSGAGDYNEQFF.

In this sample, this clone turned up a few times. The rearrangement joins TRBV6-1 to TRBJ2-1; 12 bases map to TRBD2. Germline trimming cut 4 bases from V and 0 bases from J; bases unmatched to any gene: 4. The CDR3 has 17 residues. CDR1 MNHNS and CDR2 SASEGT come from the germline V gene. Written as DNA, the CDR3 is TGTGCCAGCAGTGGGCTAGCGGGGGGGCCCTCCTACAATGAGCAGTTCTTC. Its protein product is CASSGLAGGPSYNEQFF.

The rearrangement uses TRBV11-1 and TRBJ1-1; 12 positions agree with TRBD1. Unmatched junction bases numbered 6, after V lost 5 bases and J lost 2 bases. Germline CDR1 reads SGHAT; CDR2 reads FQDESV (reference sequence). The CDR3 covers 16 residues. The DNA for the CDR3 is TGTGCCAGCAGCACCGGGACAGGGGGCATAAACACTGAAGCTTTCTTT. Protein sequence: CASSTGTGGINTEAFF.

This clone was seen once. The rearrangement links TRBV5-1 to TRBJ2-5; a possible D gene is TRBD2 (6 bases). V lost 0 bases, J lost 3 bases, and 15 bases lay in between. Germline CDR1 reads SGHRS; CDR2 reads YFSETQ. The CDR3 runs to 16 residues. The CDR3 coding sequence is TGCGCCAGCAGCTTGGGACCCGGGACGGGAGAAGAGACCCAGTACTTC. This encodes CASSLGPGTGEETQYF.

This clone was recorded only once. The rearrangement links TRBV30 to TRBJ2-5, with 7 bases matching TRBD1. This CDR3 has 12 amino acids. The junction had 7 bases not matched to a gene; V was cut back by 5 bases and J by 7 bases. Germline values: CDR1 GTSNPN, CDR2 SVGIG (reference sequence). The DNA of the CDR3 is TGTGCCTGGGGTGGGACAGTTGGGACCCAGTACTTC. It specifies CAWGGTVGTQYF. Full variable domain (rest looked up from reference TRBV30 and TRBJ2-5): SQTIHQWPATLVQPVGSPLSLECTVEGTSNPNLYWYRQAAGRGLQLLFYSVGIGQISSEVPQNLSASRPQDRQFILSSKKLLLSDSGFYLCAWGGTVGTQYFGPGTRLLVL.

The genes are TRBV9 and TRBJ2-7; tentatively, D is TRBD1 (6 bases). The CDR3 is made up of 15 amino acids. V was pared by 0 bases and J by 3 bases, with 13 bases between. CDR1 and CDR2 from the germline V gene are SGDLS and YYNGEE. CDR3 in DNA: TGTGCCAGCAGCGTAGGCCTAGGACAGAACTACGAGCAGTACTTC. It encodes CASSVGLGQNYEQYF. Supplemented by reference TRBV9 and TRBJ2-7, the full variable domain reads DSGVTQTPKHLITATGQRVTLRCSPRSGDLSVYWYQQSLDQGLQFLIQYYNGEERAKGNILERFSAQQFPDLHSELNLSSLELGDSALYFCASSVGLGQNYEQYFGPGTRLTVT.

The chain couples TRBV2 to TRBJ1-2; TRBD1 might be the D (5 bases). Trimming left V 4 bases short and J 3 bases short, with 18 bases between. CDR1 is SNHLY and CDR2 is FYNNEI in the germline V gene. The CDR3 covers 16 residues. CDR3 in DNA: TGTGCCAGCAGTGTCAATTTTAGTGGAGGGGACTATGGCTACACCTTC. It codes for CASSVNFSGGDYGYTF. Filled out from reference TRBV2 and TRBJ1-2, the complete variable domain reads EPEVTQTPSHQVTQMGQEVILRCVPISNHLYFYWYRQILGQKVEFLVSFYNNEISEKSEIFDDQFSVERPDGSNFTLKIRSTKLEDSAMYFCASSVNFSGGDYGYTFGSGTRLTVV.

The chain is built from TRBV29-1 and TRBJ1-2; a weak D match, TRBD1 (5 bases). V was clipped by 0 bases and J by 2 bases, with 10 bases between them. The germline V gene encodes CDR1 SQVTM and CDR2 ANQGSEA. This CDR3 is 14 amino acids long. The CDR3 DNA sequence: TGCAGCGTTGAAGATACTAAGGGGAACTATGGCTACACCTTC. It specifies CSVEDTKGNYGYTF.

This clone was detected ten times or more. This chain links TRBV11-3 with TRBJ1-1, with D possibly being TRBD1 (6 bases). The V and J ends lost 5 bases and 8 bases respectively, with 15 bases between them. Germline-derived CDR1 and CDR2 are SGHNT and YENEEA. The CDR3 spans 13 residues. CDR3: CASSAQLGTEAFF. The CDR3 coding sequence is TGTGCCAGCAGCGCCCAACTCGGGACAGAAGCTTTCTTT.

This clone was observed a single time. This sequence joins TRBV27 and TRBJ1-2; 10 nucleotides match TRBD1. This CDR3 has 16 residues. The V gene end was trimmed by 2 bases and the J gene end by 5 bases; junction bases not matched to a gene: 8. Germline V gene data show CDR1 as MNHEY and CDR2 as SMNVEV (reference sequence). The CDR3 coding sequence is TGTGCCAGCAGTTTAAGGGGGACAGGGGTTCGATATGGCTACACCTTC. This translates into CASSLRGTGVRYGYTF.

This chain joins TRBV7-6 and TRBJ1-1; possibly TRBD1 for D (6 bases). The CDR3 contains 13 residues. The V gene lost 3 bases and the J gene lost 4 bases, with 9 bases spanning the gap. The germline V gene has CDR1 SGHVS and CDR2 FNYEAQ. The CDR3 sequence: CASSFLGATEAFF. DNA of the CDR3: TGTGCCAGCAGCTTCTTGGGGGCCACTGAAGCTTTCTTT.

In its sample, this clone was seen once. The chain combines TRBV7-2 with TRBJ2-1, with a weak D call TRBD2 (6 bases). The CDR3 covers 15 residues. V was shortened by 1 base and J by 5 bases, with 12 bases between the two germline ends. The germline V gene has CDR1 SGHTA and CDR2 FQGNSA. CDR3 nucleotide sequence: TGTGCCAGCAGCTTAGGCCCGCGGGGTAACAATGAGCAGTTCTTC. The encoded protein is CASSLGPRGNNEQFF.

The gene calls are TRBV7-2 and TRBJ2-7; D is unresolved. Per the germline V gene, CDR1 is SGHTA and CDR2 is FQGNSA. The CDR3 spans 15 residues. V was clipped by 1 base and J by 2 bases, with 12 bases between them. CDR3 nucleotides: TGTGCCAGCAGCTTAGTACTCTCTTCTACCTACGAGCAGTACTTC. Protein: CASSLVLSSTYEQYF. Full variable domain (rest looked up from reference TRBV7-2 and TRBJ2-7): GAGVSQSPSNKVTEKGKDVELRCDPISGHTALYWYRQSLGQGLEFLIYFQGNSAPDKSGLPSDRFSAERTGGSVSTLTIQRTQQEDSAVYLCASSLVLSSTYEQYFGPGTRLTVT.

This clone was detected only once. The V call is TRBV21-1, the J call TRBJ2-5; the table's D call, TRBD2, was not checked against the DNA. TRBV21-1 is an annotated pseudogene. This CDR3 comprises 14 residues. CDR3 nucleotide sequence: TGTGCCAGCAGCAAAACATGGGGGGAAGAGACCCAGTACTTC. This encodes CASSKTWGEETQYF.

About this clone: Germline is not matched at one junction end, which may reflect a read error. The CDR3 reads CASSDSAATNEKLFF. The CDR3 DNA reads as TGTGCCAGCAGTGACTCTGCGGCAACTAATGAAAAACTGTTTTTT. V and J are TRBV6-5 and TRBJ1-4; the D is unclear. Germline-derived CDR1 and CDR2 are MNHEY and SVGAGI. The length of the CDR3 is 15 residues.

This clone was seen only once. The V and J genes are TRBV11-2 and TRBJ2-1, with 13 bases fitting TRBD2. This CDR3 comprises 15 residues. CDR1 is SGHAT and CDR2 is FQNNGV in the germline V gene. The V gene end was trimmed by 0 bases and the J gene end by 14 bases; junction bases not matched to a gene: 7. The CDR3 DNA follows: TGTGCCAGCAGCTTAGATCTACTAGCGGGGGGGGTCGAGTTCTTC. Translation gives CASSLDLLAGGVEFF. Supplemented by reference TRBV11-2 and TRBJ2-1, the full variable domain reads EAGVAQSPRYKIIEKRQSVAFWCNPISGHATLYWYQQILGQGPKLLIQFQNNGVVDDSQLPKDRFSAERLKGVDSTLKIQPAKLEDSAVYLCASSLDLLAGGVEFFGPGTRLTVL.

The rearrangement uses TRBV28 and TRBJ1-3, with no clear D. This CDR3 comprises 16 residues. Germline V lookup: CDR1 MDHEN, CDR2 SYDVKM. Trimming took 4 bases from V and 3 from J, leaving 16 bases between them. The CDR3 DNA is TGTGCCAGCAGTTCCGGATGGAGAGGGAGTGGAAACACCATATATTTT. It specifies CASSSGWRGSGNTIYF.

This clone was observed once. The chain employs TRBV19 and TRBJ1-5; 9 bases line up with TRBD1. Per the germline V gene, CDR1 is LNHDA and CDR2 is SQIVND (reference sequence). V dropped 7 bases and J dropped 6; count of bases not matched to a gene: 7. This CDR3 comprises 14 residues. The CDR3 bases are TGTGCCAGTACGGGGACAGGGACTAGTCAGCCCCAGCATTTT. Residues: CASTGTGTSQPQHF.